Here is one TCR beta chain with its context. Its target is unknown. Germline values: CDR1 MNHNS, CDR2 SASEGT. The CDR3 is made up of 13 amino acids. The entry originates in a study of T cells expressing NK-cell markers. cDNA encoding TCR beta was synthesized via 5'RACE template switching incorporating UMIs. One entry per CDR3 protein, without DNA, is what TCRdb gives after re-calling the 5' RACE reads. In total, the table holds hundreds of thousands of distinct CDR3 sequences. Study outcomes and limitations: No clear determination of HCMV specificity was made for expanded NKG2C+ T cell clones. As a fraction of CD8+ T cells, dominant NKG2C+ clonotypes reached roughly 1.0-7.5% in six donors.

The chain combines TRBV6-1 with TRBJ1-1. This sequence was found in a woman between 18 and 70 years old in good health. The sequenced material came from blood T cells: a sorted CD56 or NKG2C T cell subset, CD4+ or CD8+ T cells, or bulk PBMC T cells (not recorded which). CDR3 sequence reads: CASTKLGTTEAFF.